These T cell receptor beta chains were read from a single sample in a study of cytomegalovirus exposure and HLA in healthy donors. Measured with immunoSEQ multiplex PCR; TCRdb has only the in-frame clones, and not every one. The top ten hold roughly 3.2% of the sample, which has about 140,000 clones, roughly four fifths seen once. Material: PBMCs. These receptor sequences come from a man aged 18 to 29 in good health and CMV-seropositive. The CDR3 runs from the conserved cysteine through the conserved F or W. D genes are given only for firm matches. Only part of the rows carry a size: once, few, many, or a class if the clone is expanded.

V gene: TRBV19; D gene: TRBD1; J gene: TRBJ1-2; clone size: .; CDR3 DNA: TGTGCCAGTAGTACCCGTCCGGGACAGGGGGATGGCTACACCTTC; CDR3 protein: CASSTRPGQGDGYTF
V gene: TRBV5-1; D gene: TRBD2; J gene: TRBJ2-2; clone size: .; CDR3 DNA: TGCGCCAGCAGCGGGGGGGATCTGAACACCGGGGAGCTGTTTTTT; CDR3 protein: CASSGGDLNTGELFF
V gene: TRBV28; D gene: .; J gene: TRBJ2-2; clone size: .; CDR3 DNA: TGTGCCAGCAGTTCGCCCGGTTTTTCGGGTTCTTGGAACACCGGGGAGCTGTTTTTT; CDR3 protein: CASSSPGFSGSWNTGELFF
V gene: TRBV5-1; D gene: TRBD2; J gene: TRBJ2-2; clone size: .; CDR3 DNA: TGCGCCAGCAGCCTAGTAGCGGGGATGGCTGGGGAGCTGTTTTTT; CDR3 protein: CASSLVAGMAGELFF
V gene: TRBV27; D gene: .; J gene: TRBJ1-3; clone size: .; CDR3 DNA: TGTGCCAGCAGCACTCGAAGGGGTGGAAACACCATATATTTT; CDR3 protein: CASSTRRGGNTIYF
V gene: TRBV28; D gene: .; J gene: TRBJ1-2; clone size: .; CDR3 DNA: TGTGCCAGCAGGCCGCAGGGTGGGGGCTACACCTTC; CDR3 protein: CASRPQGGGYTF
V gene: TRBV19; D gene: .; J gene: TRBJ1-4; clone size: .; CDR3 DNA: TGTGCCAGTAGTATTGGGAGGGAAAAACTGTTTTTT; CDR3 protein: CASSIGREKLFF
V gene: TRBV6-1; D gene: .; J gene: TRBJ1-5; clone size: few; CDR3 DNA: TGTGCCATGGGGGGGGCCAATCAGCCCCAGCATTTT; CDR3 protein: CAMGGANQPQHF
V gene: TRBV6-5; D gene: .; J gene: TRBJ1-4; clone size: .; CDR3 DNA: TGTGCCAGCAGACCCCGGGCAGGGTTGGAAAAACTGTTTTTT; CDR3 protein: CASRPRAGLEKLFF
V gene: TRBV27; D gene: .; J gene: TRBJ1-1; clone size: .; CDR3 DNA: TGTGCCAGCAGTTTGGGCATCTCCATGAACACTGAAGCTTTCTTT; CDR3 protein: CASSLGISMNTEAFF
V gene: TRBV4-1; D gene: TRBD1; J gene: TRBJ1-5; clone size: .; CDR3 DNA: TGCGCCAGCAGCCAAGTCACAGGGGGCTTCAATCAGCCCCAGCATTTT; CDR3 protein: CASSQVTGGFNQPQHF
V gene: TRBV5-8; D gene: .; J gene: TRBJ2-7; clone size: .; CDR3 DNA: TGTGCCAGCAGCCCGCCCACAGGGATCTACGAGCAGTACTTC; CDR3 protein: CASSPPTGIYEQYF
V gene: TRBV4-2; D gene: .; J gene: TRBJ1-1; clone size: few; CDR3 DNA: TGTGCCAGCGACGACACGAACAAGAAAGAAGCTTTCTTT; CDR3 protein: CASDDTNKKEAFF
V gene: TRBV25-1; D gene: .; J gene: TRBJ1-2; clone size: few; CDR3 DNA: TGTGCCAGCAGTGATGCAACCGGTTACTATGGCTACACCTTC; CDR3 protein: CASSDATGYYGYTF
V gene: TRBV7-9; D gene: .; J gene: TRBJ1-2; clone size: .; CDR3 DNA: TGTGCCAGCAGCTTCGGGGGGCGAAGCTATGGCTACACCTTC; CDR3 protein: CASSFGGRSYGYTF
V gene: TRBV5-4; D gene: TRBD2; J gene: TRBJ2-5; clone size: .; CDR3 DNA: TGTGCCAGCAGCTTCCATTTAGCGGGAAAAGAGACCCAGTACTTC; CDR3 protein: CASSFHLAGKETQYF
V gene: TRBV5-1; D gene: TRBD1; J gene: TRBJ2-2; clone size: .; CDR3 DNA: TGCGCCAGCGGCAGGGGGCGGAACGGGGAGCTGTTTTTT; CDR3 protein: CASGRGRNGELFF
V gene: TRBV28; D gene: TRBD1; J gene: TRBJ2-2; clone size: .; CDR3 DNA: TGTGCCAGCAGTTTAACGGCCGGGACAGCTAACACCGGGGAGCTGTTTTTT; CDR3 protein: CASSLTAGTANTGELFF
V gene: TRBV6-5; D gene: .; J gene: TRBJ1-4; clone size: .; CDR3 DNA: TGTGCCAGCAGTTACGGGCAGGGCGGAGAAAAACTGTTTTTT; CDR3 protein: CASSYGQGGEKLFF
V gene: TRBV28; D gene: .; J gene: TRBJ1-3; clone size: .; CDR3 DNA: TGTGCCAGCAGCCCGTTGAAAGGGGTCTCTGGAAACACCATATATTTT; CDR3 protein: CASSPLKGVSGNTIYF
V gene: TRBV14; D gene: TRBD2; J gene: TRBJ2-2; clone size: .; CDR3 DNA: TGTGCCAGCAGCCAGTGGGGACTAGCGGGGTACACCGGGGAGCTGTTTTTT; CDR3 protein: CASSQWGLAGYTGELFF
V gene: TRBV7-7; D gene: .; J gene: TRBJ2-2; clone size: .; CDR3 DNA: TGTGCTAGCAGCTTAACCCCAGCGAACACCGGGGAGCTGTTTTTT; CDR3 protein: CASSLTPANTGELFF
V gene: TRBV5-1; D gene: TRBD1; J gene: TRBJ1-5; clone size: few; CDR3 DNA: TGCGCCAGCAGCTTGGCAGAGGGACAGGGGGATAGCAATCAGCCCCAGCATTTT; CDR3 protein: CASSLAEGQGDSNQPQHF
V gene: TRBV2; D gene: TRBD2; J gene: TRBJ2-7; clone size: .; CDR3 DNA: TGTGCCAGCAGTGAAAGACTAGCGGGAACGACCTACGAGCAGTACTTC; CDR3 protein: CASSERLAGTTYEQYF
V gene: TRBV30; D gene: .; J gene: TRBJ1-5; clone size: .; CDR3 DNA: TGTGCCTGGAGCGCTACCAGGGGAACCCAGCATTTT; CDR3 protein: CAWSATRGTQHF
V gene: TRBV21-1; D gene: .; J gene: TRBJ1-2; clone size: .; CDR3 DNA: TGTGCCAGCAGCACCCGGGACAGGTTAAATGGCTACACCTTC; CDR3 protein: CASSTRDRLNGYTF
V gene: TRBV11-2; D gene: .; J gene: TRBJ1-1; clone size: once; CDR3 DNA: TGTGCCAGCAGCTTCACAGCTAACACTGAAGCTTTCTTT; CDR3 protein: CASSFTANTEAFF
V gene: TRBV2; D gene: .; J gene: TRBJ2-2; clone size: few; CDR3 DNA: TGTGCCAGCAGTGAAGCACCCGGGGGGCTTAACACCGGGGAGCTGTTTTTT; CDR3 protein: CASSEAPGGLNTGELFF
V gene: TRBV5-1; D gene: .; J gene: TRBJ2-6; clone size: few; CDR3 DNA: TGCGCCAGCAGCTTGGGGGCGTTCTCTGGGGCCAACGTCCTGACTTTC; CDR3 protein: CASSLGAFSGANVLTF
V gene: TRBV6-5; D gene: .; J gene: TRBJ1-2; clone size: few; CDR3 DNA: TGTGCCAGCAGTTACTCGAGGGATTCTGGCTATGGCTACACCTTC; CDR3 protein: CASSYSRDSGYGYTF
V gene: TRBV7-8; D gene: .; J gene: TRBJ2-3; clone size: .; CDR3 DNA: TGTGCCAGCAGCTTAAGTATTTTGTGGGACTCGCTCACAGATACGCAGTATTTT; CDR3 protein: CASSLSILWDSLTDTQYF
V gene: TRBV5-1; D gene: TRBD1; J gene: TRBJ2-7; clone size: .; CDR3 DNA: TGCGCCAGCAGCTTGGGGACAGGGGCCTACGAGCAGTACTTC; CDR3 protein: CASSLGTGAYEQYF
V gene: TRBV5-1; D gene: TRBD1; J gene: TRBJ2-1; clone size: .; CDR3 DNA: TGCGCCAGCAGCCTAGGGACAGGGGGCAATGAGCAGTTCTTC; CDR3 protein: CASSLGTGGNEQFF
V gene: TRBV28; D gene: TRBD2; J gene: TRBJ2-3; clone size: once; CDR3 DNA: TGTGCCAGCAGTCCGACTACTAGCGGGGTAACAGATACGCAGTATTTT; CDR3 protein: CASSPTTSGVTDTQYF
V gene: TRBV7-9; D gene: .; J gene: TRBJ2-3; clone size: .; CDR3 DNA: TGTGCCAGCACTTCTTCCGATACGCAGTATTTT; CDR3 protein: CASTSSDTQYF
V gene: TRBV5-1; D gene: .; J gene: TRBJ1-1; clone size: .; CDR3 DNA: TGCGCCAGCAGCTTGGTGTCCCAGGACACTGAAGCTTTCTTT; CDR3 protein: CASSLVSQDTEAFF
V gene: TRBV6-5; D gene: .; J gene: TRBJ1-2; clone size: .; CDR3 DNA: TGTGCCAGCAGTTACTCGAGGGACACCTACTTAGGCGGCTACACCTTC; CDR3 protein: CASSYSRDTYLGGYTF
V gene: TRBV10-2; D gene: TRBD1; J gene: TRBJ2-2; clone size: .; CDR3 DNA: TGCGCCGAGGGACAGAGAGAGAACGCGAACACCGGGGAGCTGTTTTTT; CDR3 protein: CAEGQRENANTGELFF
V gene: TRBV5-8; D gene: .; J gene: TRBJ2-1; clone size: .; CDR3 DNA: TGTGCCAGCAGCTTGTGGCAGGGCCGTAACGAGCAGTTCTTC; CDR3 protein: CASSLWQGRNEQFF
V gene: TRBV6-4; D gene: TRBD2; J gene: TRBJ2-7; clone size: .; CDR3 DNA: TGTGCCAGCAGCATCCTTTCCCTTTTAACGGGGGGGGGTGCCCACGAGCAGTACTTC; CDR3 protein: CASSILSLLTGGGAHEQYF
V gene: TRBV30; D gene: .; J gene: TRBJ2-7; clone size: .; CDR3 DNA: TGTGCCTGGGCTCCTTCCAATCTGGACAGAACCTACGAGCAGTACTTC; CDR3 protein: CAWAPSNLDRTYEQYF
V gene: TRBV5-1; D gene: TRBD1; J gene: TRBJ1-1; clone size: once; CDR3 DNA: TGCGCCAGCAGCCCGACAGGGGCCTTCACCGGCAACACTGAAGCTTTCTTT; CDR3 protein: CASSPTGAFTGNTEAFF
V gene: TRBV9; D gene: .; J gene: TRBJ2-6; clone size: .; CDR3 DNA: TGTGCCAGCAGCGTAGAGGGAGGTGGGGCCAACGTCCTGACTTTC; CDR3 protein: CASSVEGGGANVLTF
V gene: TRBV7-2; D gene: TRBD1; J gene: TRBJ2-7; clone size: once; CDR3 DNA: TGTGCCAGCAGCTTAGTGGACAGGGGGAGCGAGCAGTACTTC; CDR3 protein: CASSLVDRGSEQYF
V gene: TRBV5-4; D gene: .; J gene: TRBJ2-1; clone size: .; CDR3 DNA: TGTGCCAGCAGCTTGGCCGGACAGCAGAATGAGCAGTTCTTC; CDR3 protein: CASSLAGQQNEQFF
V gene: TRBV5-6; D gene: .; J gene: TRBJ1-1; clone size: .; CDR3 DNA: TGTGCCAGCAGCTTGTCGTCCAGGGCCACCAACACTGAAGCTTTCTTT; CDR3 protein: CASSLSSRATNTEAFF
V gene: TRBV23-1; D gene: TRBD1; J gene: TRBJ1-4; clone size: .; CDR3 DNA: TGCGCCAGCAGCCAGCCGGGACAGGGTGCTCCTGCAACTAATGAAAAACTGTTTTTT; CDR3 protein: CASSQPGQGAPATNEKLFF
V gene: TRBV7-9; D gene: TRBD1; J gene: TRBJ1-2; clone size: .; CDR3 DNA: TGTGCCAGCAGCTCACTTCAGGGCAGGGGGCAAGGTGGCTACACCTTC; CDR3 protein: CASSSLQGRGQGGYTF
V gene: TRBV11-2; D gene: TRBD1; J gene: TRBJ2-5; clone size: .; CDR3 DNA: TGTGCCAGCAGCGGGGACAGGGGGCGCGAATACTTC; CDR3 protein: CASSGDRGREYF
V gene: TRBV28; D gene: .; J gene: TRBJ1-1; clone size: once; CDR3 DNA: TGTGCCAGCAGTCCATTTAGAGCGAACACTGAAGCTTTCTTT; CDR3 protein: CASSPFRANTEAFF
V gene: TRBV6-1; D gene: .; J gene: TRBJ2-7; clone size: .; CDR3 DNA: TGTGCCAGCAGCGGGGGTGGGAACTCCTACGAGCAGTACTTC; CDR3 protein: CASSGGGNSYEQYF
V gene: TRBV28; D gene: .; J gene: TRBJ2-5; clone size: .; CDR3 DNA: TGTGCCAGCAGACACGATACTAGGGATCGAGAGACCCAGTACTTC; CDR3 protein: CASRHDTRDRETQYF
V gene: TRBV7-3; D gene: .; J gene: TRBJ1-1; clone size: .; CDR3 DNA: TGTGCCAGCAGCTTATCACCGGGACAGAACACTGAAGCTTTCTTT; CDR3 protein: CASSLSPGQNTEAFF